This TCR beta chain was observed in a study of vaccination effects on CD4 cells after COVID-19. Study background: Either the BNT162b2 or mRNA-1273 vaccine was given to participants in two doses. The study, taken as a whole, reports: Cross-reaction with common cold coronaviruses was seen in only 1 of 255 vaccine-induced clones from healthy vaccinees.

The ViraFEST assay expanded antigen-specific CD4+ T cells with viral peptide pools before sequencing. Upon completion of 10 days in culture, CD4+ T cells were isolated. The study found no prior SARS-CoV-2 infection in the vaccine recipients, who tested negative for nucleocapsid antibodies. Half-medium exchanges with IL-2 medium took place on days 3 and 7. The protocol was immunoSEQ multiplex PCR, while the TCRdb copy is restricted to in-frame clones and leaves out a portion. Of some 68,000 clones in the sample, approximately 72% were seen once. Details on this clone: What it binds is not known.

The TCR was taken from a human donor who received a COVID-19 vaccine. Material: CD4+ T cells from PBMCs cultured with HCoV-OC43 spike peptides, obtained before COVID-19 vaccination. Described subset: HCoV-OC43 spike overlapping peptide pool stimulation.

The CDR3 region has the DNA TGTGCCAGCAGTCGGTCTGGGGAAGATGGCTACACCTTC. Its translation: CASSRSGEDGYTF. The rearrangement joins TRBV6-5 to TRBJ1-2; no clear D gene. This CDR3 has 13 residues. Germline V gene data show CDR1 as MNHEY and CDR2 as SVGAGI. Trimming took off 5 bases at V and 6 bases at J, with 13 bases between the two ends.